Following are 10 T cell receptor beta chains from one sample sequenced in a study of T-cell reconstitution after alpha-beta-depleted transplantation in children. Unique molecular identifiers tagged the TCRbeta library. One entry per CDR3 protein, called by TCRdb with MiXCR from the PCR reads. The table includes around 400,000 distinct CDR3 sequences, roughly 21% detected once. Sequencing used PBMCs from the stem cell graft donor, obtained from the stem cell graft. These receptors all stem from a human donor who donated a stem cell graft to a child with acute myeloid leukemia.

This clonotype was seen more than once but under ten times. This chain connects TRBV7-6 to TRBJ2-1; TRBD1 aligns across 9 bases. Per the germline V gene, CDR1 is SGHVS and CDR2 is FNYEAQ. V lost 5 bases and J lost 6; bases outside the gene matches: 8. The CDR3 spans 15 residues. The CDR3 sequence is CASSPTGGGGNEQFF. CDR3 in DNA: TGTGCCAGCAGCCCTACAGGGGGCGGTGGCAATGAGCAGTTCTTC.

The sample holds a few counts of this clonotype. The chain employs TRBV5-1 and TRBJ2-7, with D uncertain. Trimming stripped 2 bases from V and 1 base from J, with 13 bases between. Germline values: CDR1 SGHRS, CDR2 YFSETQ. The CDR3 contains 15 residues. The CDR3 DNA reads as TGCGCCAGCAGCTTTTCCCCTCTCACTTCCTACGAGCAGTACTTC. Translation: CASSFSPLTSYEQYF.

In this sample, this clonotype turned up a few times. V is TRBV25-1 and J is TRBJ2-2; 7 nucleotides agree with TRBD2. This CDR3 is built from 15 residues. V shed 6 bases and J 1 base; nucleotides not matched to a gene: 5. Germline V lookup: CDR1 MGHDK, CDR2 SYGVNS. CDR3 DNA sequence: TGTGCCAGCAGCCGCAGCGGGGAGAACACCGGGGAGCTGTTTTTT. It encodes CASSRSGENTGELFF.

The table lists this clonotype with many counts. CDR3 in amino acids: CSVVSATLYEQYF. CDR3 bases: TGCAGCGTTGTAAGTGCCACCCTATACGAGCAGTACTTC. The V gene is TRBV29-1, the J gene TRBJ2-7; D gene ambiguous. Trimming removed 4 bases from V and 4 bases from J, with 14 bases in between. CDR3 length: 13 amino acids. CDR1 and CDR2 from the germline V gene are SQVTM and ANQGSEA.

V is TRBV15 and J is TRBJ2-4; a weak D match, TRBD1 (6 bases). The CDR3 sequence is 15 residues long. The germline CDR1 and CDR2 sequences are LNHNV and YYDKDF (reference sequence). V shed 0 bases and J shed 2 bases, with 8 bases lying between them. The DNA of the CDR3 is TGTGCCACCAGCAGAGACCGGGACACCAAAAACATTCAGTACTTC. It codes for CATSRDRDTKNIQYF.

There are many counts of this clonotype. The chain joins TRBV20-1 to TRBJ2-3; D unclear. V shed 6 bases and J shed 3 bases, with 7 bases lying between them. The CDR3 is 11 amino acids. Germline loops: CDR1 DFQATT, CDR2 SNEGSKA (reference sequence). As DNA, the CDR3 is TGCAGTGCCGGCCTTACAGATACGCAGTATTTT. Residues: CSAGLTDTQYF.

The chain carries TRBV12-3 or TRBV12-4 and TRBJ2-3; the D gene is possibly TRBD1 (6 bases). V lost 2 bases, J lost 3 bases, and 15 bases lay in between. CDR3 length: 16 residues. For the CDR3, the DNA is TGTGCCAGCAGTTTAACTCACAGGGTACTTACAGATACGCAGTATTTT. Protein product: CASSLTHRVLTDTQYF.

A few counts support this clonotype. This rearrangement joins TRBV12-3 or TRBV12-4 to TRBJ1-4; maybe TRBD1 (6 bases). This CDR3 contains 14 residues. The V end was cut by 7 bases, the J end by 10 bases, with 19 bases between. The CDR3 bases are TGTGCCAGCACCGCAGGGGCCGCTTTAGGAAAACTGTTTTTT. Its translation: CASTAGAALGKLFF.

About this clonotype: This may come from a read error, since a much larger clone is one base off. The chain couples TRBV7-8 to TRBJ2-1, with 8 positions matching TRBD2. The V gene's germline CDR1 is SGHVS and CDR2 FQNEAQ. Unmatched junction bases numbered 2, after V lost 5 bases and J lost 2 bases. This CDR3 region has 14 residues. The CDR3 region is CASSLTSAYNEQFF. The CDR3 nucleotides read TGTGCCAGCAGCCTGACTAGCGCCTACAATGAGCAGTTCTTC. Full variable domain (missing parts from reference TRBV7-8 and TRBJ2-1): GAGVSQSPRYKVAKRGQDVALRCDPISGHVSLFWYQQALGQGPEFLTYFQNEAQLDKSGLPSDRFFAERPEGSVSTLKIQRTQQEDSAVYLCASSLTSAYNEQFFGPGTRLTVL.

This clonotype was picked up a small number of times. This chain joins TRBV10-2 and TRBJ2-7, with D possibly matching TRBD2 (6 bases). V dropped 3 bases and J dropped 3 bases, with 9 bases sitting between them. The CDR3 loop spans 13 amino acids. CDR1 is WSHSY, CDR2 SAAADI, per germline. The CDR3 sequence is CASSDQGGYEQYF. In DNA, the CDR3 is TGCGCCAGCAGTGACCAGGGAGGCTACGAGCAGTACTTC.